These 32 T cell receptor beta chains originate from one sample sequenced in a study of cytomegalovirus exposure and HLA in healthy donors. Repertoires were generated with immunoSEQ multiplex PCR, while TCRdb's copy carries only in-frame clones and drops some. The sample has roughly 120,000 clones, roughly 82% seen once. Source material: PBMCs. Source of these receptors: a man younger than 35 in good health and CMV-seronegative.

Notes on this clone: The junction shows a germline mismatch at one end, possibly a read error. J is TRBJ2-2 and V is TRBV5-1; D call uncertain. Germline CDR1 SGHRS, CDR2 YFSETQ. The CDR3 covers 15 residues. The DNA of the CDR3 is TGCGCCAGCAGCTTGGAAGTCACGAACAGCGGGGAGCTGTTTTTT. Its protein product is CASSLEVTNSGELFF. The full variable domain, in which reference TRBV5-1 and TRBJ2-2 provide the parts outside the CDR3, is KAGVTQTPRYLIKTRGQQVTLSCSPISGHRSVSWYQQTPGQGLQFLFEYFSETQRNKGNFPGRFSGRQFSNSRSEMNVSTLELGDSALYLCASSLEVTNSGELFFGEGSRLTVL.

The chain employs TRBV30 and TRBJ2-7; TRBD1 matches at 10 bases. Germline trimming cut 4 bases from V and 5 bases from J; bases unmatched to any gene: 5. Germline V gene data show CDR1 as GTSNPN and CDR2 as SVGIG (reference sequence). This CDR3 is built from 13 residues. The CDR3 sequence: CAWTTGGFNEQYF. Here the CDR3 DNA reads TGTGCCTGGACGACAGGGGGCTTCAACGAGCAGTACTTC.

The genes are TRBV5-1 and TRBJ2-7; perhaps TRBD1 as D (5 bases). From germline, CDR1 is SGHRS and CDR2 YFSETQ. The CDR3 length is 16 residues. V lost 3 bases, J lost 2 bases, and 18 bases lay in between. The CDR3 here is CASSYGHSSGTYEQYF. CDR3 sequence (DNA): TGCGCCAGCAGCTACGGACACAGCTCGGGTACCTACGAGCAGTACTTC.

This chain connects TRBV6-1 to TRBJ2-7; TRBD2 matches at 7 bases. V shed 2 bases, J shed 0 bases, and the junction held 10 bases outside the gene matches. The CDR3 covers 17 residues. Germline CDR1 and CDR2: MNHNS and SASEGT. CDR3 bases: TGTGCCAGCAGTGAAAGGCCTAGCGGTGTATACTCCTACGAGCAGTACTTC. Translated: CASSERPSGVYSYEQYF.

This rearrangement joins TRBV2 to TRBJ1-1; 7 nucleotides line up with TRBD1. The V segment lost 6 bases and the J segment 8 bases; nucleotides outside the gene matches: 12. Germline V gene lookup returns CDR1 SNHLY and CDR2 FYNNEI. The CDR3 extends over 14 amino acids. The CDR3 DNA reads as TGTGCCAGCAGCGAGGAGGGAGTAGGGGGCGAAGCTTTCTTT. Translation gives CASSEEGVGGEAFF.

This chain joins TRBV5-1 and TRBJ1-4, with D possibly being TRBD1 (5 bases). The germline gives CDR1 SGHRS, CDR2 YFSETQ. The CDR3 length is 13 residues. V was clipped by 4 bases and J by 8 bases, with 12 bases between them. CDR3 sequence (DNA): TGCGCCAGCAGCCCGGACATGGGGGAAAAACTGTTTTTT. Its translation is CASSPDMGEKLFF.

The V and J genes are TRBV5-1 and TRBJ2-3, with D possibly matching TRBD2 (6 bases). V lost 4 bases, J lost 0 bases, and 12 bases lay in between. This CDR3 is built from 15 residues. CDR1 is SGHRS and CDR2 is YFSETQ in the germline V gene. CDR3: CASSPASASTDTQYF. For the CDR3, the DNA is TGCGCCAGCAGCCCGGCTAGCGCGAGCACAGATACGCAGTATTTT.

The gene calls are TRBV15 and TRBJ1-5; D is possibly TRBD1 (6 bases). The V end was cut by 1 base, the J end by 8 bases, with 15 bases between. The CDR3 covers 15 residues. Looked up from germline, CDR1 is LNHNV and CDR2 is YYDKDF (reference sequence). The CDR3 DNA reads as TGTGCCACCAGCAGAGCCACAGGGCCAGGGGAGCCCCAGCATTTT. The encoded protein is CATSRATGPGEPQHF.

The chain joins TRBV5-6 to TRBJ1-2; 8 bases agree with TRBD1. There are 14 residues in the CDR3. Trimming at V came to 4 bases and at J to 3 bases, leaving 5 bases not matched to a gene. Germline-derived CDR1 and CDR2 are SGHDT and YYEEEE. The CDR3 bases are TGTGCCAGCAGCCGGGGACAGGCGCACTATGGCTACACCTTC. It encodes CASSRGQAHYGYTF.

V gene TRBV30 combines with J gene TRBJ2-2; maybe TRBD2 (5 bases). Germline CDR1 is GTSNPN and CDR2 is SVGIG (reference sequence). V shed 3 bases and J shed 7 bases, with 12 bases lying between them. This CDR3 is built from 13 residues. The CDR3 DNA is TGTGCCTGGAGCCACGGGGAGATCGGGGAGCTGTTTTTT. This sequence encodes CAWSHGEIGELFF. Filled out from reference TRBV30 and TRBJ2-2, the complete variable domain reads SQTIHQWPATLVQPVGSPLSLECTVEGTSNPNLYWYRQAAGRGLQLLFYSVGIGQISSEVPQNLSASRPQDRQFILSSKKLLLSDSGFYLCAWSHGEIGELFFGEGSRLTVL.

V usage is TRBV5-1 and J usage is TRBJ2-1; 8 nucleotides line up with TRBD2. Germline V gene data show CDR1 as SGHRS and CDR2 as YFSETQ. The CDR3 extends over 13 amino acids. With 0 bases clipped from V and 12 bases from J, the junction kept 5 bases outside the gene matches. The CDR3 is CASSLDSGTGQFF. The CDR3 DNA sequence: TGCGCCAGCAGCTTGGATAGCGGGACTGGGCAGTTCTTC.

The V call is TRBV18, the J call TRBJ1-5; 9 bases are a match to TRBD1. The germline V gene encodes CDR1 KGHSH and CDR2 LQKENI. The CDR3 is 14 residues long. V was clipped by 4 bases and J by 5 bases; unmatched bases: 3. The CDR3 region has the DNA TGTGCCAGCTCACTCCGGGACAGGGATCAGCCCCAGCATTTT. It encodes CASSLRDRDQPQHF. The complete variable domain, with remaining parts taken from reference TRBV18 and TRBJ1-5, reads NAGVMQNPRHLVRRRGQEARLRCSPMKGHSHVYWYRQLPEEGLKFMVYLQKENIIDESGMPKERFSAEFPKEGPSILRIQQVVRGDSAAYFCASSLRDRDQPQHFGDGTRLSIL.

The CDR3 here is CAWSLGADTQYF. The CDR3 coding sequence is TGTGCCTGGAGTTTGGGAGCAGATACGCAGTATTTT. V and J are TRBV30 and TRBJ2-3; maybe TRBD2 (5 bases). The germline V gene encodes CDR1 GTSNPN and CDR2 SVGIG (reference sequence). This CDR3 region has 12 residues. The V gene lost 2 bases and the J gene lost 4 bases, with 7 bases spanning the gap. Together with reference TRBV30 and TRBJ2-3, the CDR3 gives the full variable domain: SQTIHQWPATLVQPVGSPLSLECTVEGTSNPNLYWYRQAAGRGLQLLFYSVGIGQISSEVPQNLSASRPQDRQFILSSKKLLLSDSGFYLCAWSLGADTQYFGPGTRLTVL.

The rearrangement joins TRBV30 to TRBJ2-3; perhaps TRBD2 as D (5 bases). The CDR3 sequence is 13 residues long. CDR1 and CDR2 from the germline V gene are GTSNPN and SVGIG (reference sequence). V was pared by 1 base and J by 2 bases, with 7 bases between. The CDR3 DNA reads as TGTGCCTGGAGTGCGGAGGACACAGATACGCAGTATTTT. Translated, it gives CAWSAEDTDTQYF.

J is TRBJ2-5 and V is TRBV7-8; 8 positions agree with TRBD1. Germline V gene lookup returns CDR1 SGHVS and CDR2 FQNEAQ. This CDR3 is built from 13 residues. The junction had 3 bases not matched to a gene; V was cut back by 5 bases and J by 4 bases. The CDR3 DNA sequence: TGTGCCAGCAGCCAGGACAGGGTAGAGACCCAGTACTTC. Its translation is CASSQDRVETQYF.

This rearrangement joins TRBV14 to TRBJ2-1, with D perhaps TRBD2 (5 bases). Germline V lookup: CDR1 SGHDN, CDR2 FVKESK. This CDR3 contains 16 residues. Trimming took 2 bases from V and 0 from J, leaving 11 bases between them. The CDR3 loop reads CASSQLGNPSYNEQFF. The CDR3 coding sequence is TGTGCCAGCAGCCAACTCGGGAACCCCTCCTACAATGAGCAGTTCTTC.

The CDR3: CASKASGYQPQHF. CDR3 nucleotide sequence: TGTGCCAGCAAGGCTAGTGGTTATCAGCCCCAGCATTTT. The rearrangement links TRBV6-5 to TRBJ1-5; D is unclear. The V end was cut by 7 bases, the J end by 5 bases, with 12 bases between. Germline V lookup: CDR1 MNHEY, CDR2 SVGAGI. The CDR3 has 13 amino acids.

This clone was detected only a few times. The rearrangement links TRBV6-1 to TRBJ1-1, with D possibly TRBD1 on 6 matching bases. Trimming stripped 10 bases from V and 7 bases from J, with 16 bases between. The CDR3 has 12 residues. Germline V CDR1 and CDR2: MNHNS, SASEGT. The DNA for the CDR3 is TGTGCCACGAATCAGGGGCAGTTTGAAGCTTTCTTT. Amino acid sequence: CATNQGQFEAFF.

The chain links TRBV19 to TRBJ2-2; 7 bases fit TRBD2. Germline V gene data show CDR1 as LNHDA and CDR2 as SQIVND (reference sequence). Trimming at V came to 6 bases and at J to 6 bases, leaving 7 bases not matched to a gene. This CDR3 spans 14 amino acids. This chain's CDR3 is CASREAAGAGELFF. The CDR3 bases are TGTGCCAGTAGGGAAGCGGCGGGGGCCGGGGAGCTGTTTTTT.

The chain uses TRBV6-4 and TRBJ2-2, with 9 positions matching TRBD1. This CDR3 is built from 15 residues. Trimming at V came to 4 bases and at J to 5 bases, leaving 5 bases not matched to a gene. Germline V gene data show CDR1 as MRHNA and CDR2 as SNTAGT. In DNA, the CDR3 is TGTGCCAGCAGTGTCGGGACAGGGACAACCGGGGAGCTGTTTTTT. Translated: CASSVGTGTTGELFF.

The genes are TRBV28 and TRBJ1-1, with D maybe TRBD1 (6 bases). V lost 7 bases and J lost 2, with 14 bases in between. The CDR3 loop spans 14 amino acids. Germline-derived CDR1 and CDR2 are MDHEN and SYDVKM. The CDR3 sequence: CASIPTRGNTEAFF. The CDR3 DNA is TGTGCCAGCATCCCTACCAGGGGTAACACTGAAGCTTTCTTT.

CDR3 residues: CASSLSGSGTGELFF. CDR3 coding DNA: TGTGCCAGCAGCCTTAGCGGGTCGGGCACCGGGGAGCTGTTTTTT. This sequence joins TRBV11-3 and TRBJ2-2; 7 bases are shared with TRBD2. The CDR3 spans 15 residues. With V trimmed by 5 bases and J by 4 bases, 7 bases remained unmatched. CDR1 and CDR2 (germline): SGHNT, YENEEA.

The V and J genes are TRBV15 and TRBJ1-5; TRBD1 is a possible D gene (5 bases). The germline gives CDR1 LNHNV, CDR2 YYDKDF (reference sequence). With 0 bases removed from V and 4 bases from J, the gap between germline ends came to 16 bases. The CDR3 sequence is 17 residues long. CDR3 residues: CATSRDPETGLNQPQHF. CDR3 DNA sequence: TGTGCCACCAGCAGAGATCCCGAAACAGGCCTTAATCAGCCCCAGCATTTT.

There are a few counts of this clone. The chain couples TRBV5-1 to TRBJ2-7; 8 bases map to TRBD1. With V trimmed by 5 bases and J by 5 bases, 6 bases remained unmatched. The CDR3 totals 13 residues. The germline CDR1 and CDR2 sequences are SGHRS and YFSETQ. CDR3 amino acids: CASRETGDNEQYF. CDR3 coding DNA: TGCGCCAGCAGAGAGACAGGGGACAACGAGCAGTACTTC.

J is TRBJ1-2 and V is TRBV6-1; D remains ambiguous. Between the trimmed V and J ends, which lost 0 bases and 5 bases, there was a span of 10 bases. The CDR3 runs to 14 residues. Looked up from germline, CDR1 is MNHNS and CDR2 is SASEGT. The CDR3 sequence is CASSEAPRGYGYTF. The CDR3 DNA follows: TGTGCCAGCAGTGAAGCTCCAAGAGGGTATGGCTACACCTTC.

The rearrangement uses TRBV15 and TRBJ2-5, with D possibly being TRBD1 (5 bases). Germline V gene data show CDR1 as LNHNV and CDR2 as YYDKDF (reference sequence). CDR3 length: 14 residues. Trimming removed 0 bases at V and 2 bases at J, with 7 bases between. The CDR3: CATSREGDQETQYF. The CDR3, as DNA: TGTGCCACCAGCAGAGAAGGGGATCAAGAGACCCAGTACTTC.

The chain recombines TRBV4-1 with TRBJ2-1; 11 positions match TRBD2. V lost 3 bases, J lost 0 bases, and 7 bases stayed unmatched. Germline V gene lookup returns CDR1 MGHRA and CDR2 YSYEKL. The CDR3 is 18 amino acids. CDR3 protein: CASSQALAGGHSYNEQFF. DNA of the CDR3: TGCGCCAGCAGCCAGGCCCTAGCGGGGGGTCACTCCTACAATGAGCAGTTCTTC.

V and J are TRBV6-1 and TRBJ1-4; a weak D match, TRBD1 (6 bases). The CDR3 length is 15 residues. The V end lost 1 base, the J end lost 5 bases, and 11 bases lay between the germline ends. Per the germline V gene, CDR1 is MNHNS and CDR2 is SASEGT. The CDR3 sequence is CASSEEGRGNEKLFF. CDR3 nucleotides: TGTGCCAGCAGTGAAGAGGGCAGGGGAAATGAAAAACTGTTTTTT.

The rearrangement uses TRBV5-4 and TRBJ1-1, with D possibly matching TRBD1 (5 bases). The CDR3 has 16 residues. The V end was cut by 0 bases, the J end by 0 bases, with 12 bases between. The germline gives CDR1 SGHNT, CDR2 YYREEE (reference sequence). Here the CDR3 DNA reads TGTGCCAGCAGCTTGGGGGCAGGGATCGTGAACACTGAAGCTTTCTTT. Its protein product is CASSLGAGIVNTEAFF.

The chain is built from TRBV2 and TRBJ2-1; D is perhaps TRBD2 (6 bases). V lost 8 bases and J lost 7, with 18 bases in between. Germline lookup yields CDR1 SNHLY and CDR2 FYNNEI. The CDR3 spans 14 residues. The CDR3 bases are TGTGCCAGCTGCGGGTGGGCGGAGGGGAATGAGCAGTTCTTC. It specifies CASCGWAEGNEQFF.

The rearrangement links TRBV7-9 to TRBJ2-7; D is unresolved. The V end lost 5 bases, the J end lost 2 bases, and 7 bases lay between the germline ends. Germline V gene sequence: CDR1 SEHNR, CDR2 FQNEAQ (reference sequence). This CDR3 is 12 amino acids long. CDR3 bases: TGTGCCAGCAGCCCTGGGCCCTACGAGCAGTACTTC. Protein: CASSPGPYEQYF.

The chain employs TRBV5-1 and TRBJ2-2; 7 bases agree with TRBD2. Per germline, CDR1 SGHRS and CDR2 YFSETQ. This CDR3 has 13 residues. Trimming cost V 4 bases and J 8 bases; bases outside gene matches: 5. The CDR3 bases are TGCGCCAGCAGCCGGGGGGATGGAGGGGAGCTGTTTTTT. Protein: CASSRGDGGELFF.